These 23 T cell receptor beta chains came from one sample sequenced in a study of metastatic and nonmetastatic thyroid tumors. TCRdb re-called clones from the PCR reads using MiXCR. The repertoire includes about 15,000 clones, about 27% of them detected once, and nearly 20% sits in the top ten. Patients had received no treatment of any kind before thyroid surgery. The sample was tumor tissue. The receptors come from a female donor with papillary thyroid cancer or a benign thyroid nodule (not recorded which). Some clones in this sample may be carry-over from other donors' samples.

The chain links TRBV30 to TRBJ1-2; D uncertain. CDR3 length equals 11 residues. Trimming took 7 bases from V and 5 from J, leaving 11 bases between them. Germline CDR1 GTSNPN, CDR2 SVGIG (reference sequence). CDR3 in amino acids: CAFSDLYGYTF. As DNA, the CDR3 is TGTGCCTTTTCTGACTTATATGGCTACACCTTC.

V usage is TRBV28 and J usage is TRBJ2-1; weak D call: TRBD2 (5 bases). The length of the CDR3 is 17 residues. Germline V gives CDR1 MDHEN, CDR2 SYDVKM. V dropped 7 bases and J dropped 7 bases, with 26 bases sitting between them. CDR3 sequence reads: CASTDRLGIVVLNEQFF. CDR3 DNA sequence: TGTGCCAGCACCGACCGACTCGGGATTGTAGTTCTGAATGAGCAGTTCTTC.

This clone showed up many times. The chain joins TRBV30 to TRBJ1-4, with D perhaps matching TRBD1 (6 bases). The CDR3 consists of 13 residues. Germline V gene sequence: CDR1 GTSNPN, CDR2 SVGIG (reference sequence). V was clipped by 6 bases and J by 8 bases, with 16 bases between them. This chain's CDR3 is CACTTGTEEKLFF. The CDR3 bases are TGTGCCTGCACCACAGGGACGGAGGAAAAACTGTTTTTT.

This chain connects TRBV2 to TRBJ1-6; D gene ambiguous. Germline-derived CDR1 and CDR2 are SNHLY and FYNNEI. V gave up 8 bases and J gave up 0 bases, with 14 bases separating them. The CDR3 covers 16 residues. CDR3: CASRVWGNSYNSPLHF. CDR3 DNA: TGTGCCAGCCGTGTTTGGGGAAACTCCTATAATTCACCCCTCCACTTT.

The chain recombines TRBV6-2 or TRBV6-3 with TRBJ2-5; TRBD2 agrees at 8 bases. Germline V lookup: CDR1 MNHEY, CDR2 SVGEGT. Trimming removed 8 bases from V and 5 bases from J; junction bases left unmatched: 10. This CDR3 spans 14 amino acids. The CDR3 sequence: CASGAGGGWETQYF. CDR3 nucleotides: TGTGCCAGCGGGGCGGGAGGAGGCTGGGAGACCCAGTACTTC.

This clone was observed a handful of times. The DNA of the CDR3 is TGTGCCAGCAGTTCCCCTGCAGCGGGCCTTTACAATGAGCAGTTCTTC. As protein: CASSSPAAGLYNEQFF. The chain recombines TRBV28 with TRBJ2-1; a possible D gene is TRBD2 (6 bases). The CDR3 is 16 residues long. Germline CDR1 MDHEN, CDR2 SYDVKM. Deletions cut 4 bases from V and 4 bases from J, with 17 bases between.

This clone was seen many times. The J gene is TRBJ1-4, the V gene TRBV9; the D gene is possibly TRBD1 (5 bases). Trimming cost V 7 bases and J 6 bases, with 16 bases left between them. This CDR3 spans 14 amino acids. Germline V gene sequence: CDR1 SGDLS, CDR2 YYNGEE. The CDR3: CASSRGEIDEKLFF. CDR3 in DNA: TGTGCCAGCTCCCGAGGGGAGATTGATGAAAAACTGTTTTTT.

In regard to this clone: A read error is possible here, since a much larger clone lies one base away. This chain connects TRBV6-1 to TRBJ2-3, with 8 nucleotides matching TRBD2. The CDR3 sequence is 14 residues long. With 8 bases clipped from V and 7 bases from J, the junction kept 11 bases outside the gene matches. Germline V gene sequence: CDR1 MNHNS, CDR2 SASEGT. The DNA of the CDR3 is TGTGCCAGCGGACTATCGGGGGGGCCTAATACGCAGTATTTT. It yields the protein CASGLSGGPNTQYF.

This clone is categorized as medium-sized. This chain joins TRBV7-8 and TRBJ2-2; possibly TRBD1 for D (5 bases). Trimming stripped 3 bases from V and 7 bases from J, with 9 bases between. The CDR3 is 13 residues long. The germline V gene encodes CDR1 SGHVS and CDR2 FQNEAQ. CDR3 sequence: CASSLGRGGELFF. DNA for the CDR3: TGTGCCAGCAGCTTGGGGCGTGGCGGGGAGCTGTTTTTT.

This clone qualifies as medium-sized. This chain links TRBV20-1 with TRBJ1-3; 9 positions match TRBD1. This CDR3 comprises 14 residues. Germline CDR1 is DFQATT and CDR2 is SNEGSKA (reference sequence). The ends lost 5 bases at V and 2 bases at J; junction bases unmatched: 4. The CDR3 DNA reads TGCAGTGCTCTCCGGGACAGGGCTGGAAACACCATATATTTT. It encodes CSALRDRAGNTIYF.

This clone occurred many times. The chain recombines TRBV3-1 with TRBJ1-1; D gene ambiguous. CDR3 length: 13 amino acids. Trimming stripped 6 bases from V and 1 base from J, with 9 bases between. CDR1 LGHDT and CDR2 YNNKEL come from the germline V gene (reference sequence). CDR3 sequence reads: CASSPTENTEAFF. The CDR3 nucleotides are TGTGCCAGCAGTCCTACAGAGAACACTGAAGCTTTCTTT.

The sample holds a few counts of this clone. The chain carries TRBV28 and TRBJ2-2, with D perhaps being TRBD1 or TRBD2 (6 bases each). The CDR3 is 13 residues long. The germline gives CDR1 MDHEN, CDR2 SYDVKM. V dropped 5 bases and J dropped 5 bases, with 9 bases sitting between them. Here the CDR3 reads CASSRRGTGELFF. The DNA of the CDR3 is TGTGCCAGCAGTCGGAGGGGGACCGGGGAGCTGTTTTTT.

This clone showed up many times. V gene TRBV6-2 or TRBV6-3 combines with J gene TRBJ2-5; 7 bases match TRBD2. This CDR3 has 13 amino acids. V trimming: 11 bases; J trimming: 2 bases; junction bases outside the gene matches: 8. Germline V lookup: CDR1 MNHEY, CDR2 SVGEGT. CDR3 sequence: CAAERGEQETQYF. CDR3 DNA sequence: TGTGCCGCCGAGCGGGGTGAACAAGAGACCCAGTACTTC.

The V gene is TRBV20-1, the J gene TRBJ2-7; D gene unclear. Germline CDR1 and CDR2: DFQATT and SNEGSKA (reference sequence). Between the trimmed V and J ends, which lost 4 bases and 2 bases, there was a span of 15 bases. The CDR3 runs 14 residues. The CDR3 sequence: CSAIFADLPYEQYF. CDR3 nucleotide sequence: TGCAGTGCTATATTCGCGGATCTCCCCTACGAGCAGTACTTC.

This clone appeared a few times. CDR3 sequence reads: CASKGGSPLHF. CDR3 nucleotide sequence: TGTGCCAGCAAAGGGGGTTCACCCCTCCACTTT. The V gene is TRBV2, the J gene TRBJ1-6; D possibly corresponds to TRBD1 (6 bases). V was cut by 7 bases and J by 9 bases, with 7 bases left in between. This CDR3 is 11 amino acids long. Germline V gene sequence: CDR1 SNHLY, CDR2 FYNNEI.

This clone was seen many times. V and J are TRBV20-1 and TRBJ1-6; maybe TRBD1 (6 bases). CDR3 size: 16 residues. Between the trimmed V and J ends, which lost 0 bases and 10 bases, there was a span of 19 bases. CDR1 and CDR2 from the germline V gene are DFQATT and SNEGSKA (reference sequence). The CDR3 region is CSARDPNRDQRSPLHF. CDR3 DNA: TGCAGTGCTAGAGATCCTAACAGGGACCAACGATCACCCCTCCACTTT.

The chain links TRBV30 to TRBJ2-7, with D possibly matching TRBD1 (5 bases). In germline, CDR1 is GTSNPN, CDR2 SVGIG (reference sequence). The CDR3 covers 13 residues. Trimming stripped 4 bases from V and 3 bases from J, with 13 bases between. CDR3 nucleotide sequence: TGTGCCTGGAACCCCGGACACGACTACGAGCAGTACTTC. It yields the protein CAWNPGHDYEQYF.

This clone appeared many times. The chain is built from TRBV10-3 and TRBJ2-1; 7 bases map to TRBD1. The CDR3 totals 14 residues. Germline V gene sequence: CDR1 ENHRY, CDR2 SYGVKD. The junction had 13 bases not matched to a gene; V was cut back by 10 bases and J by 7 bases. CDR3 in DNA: TGTGCCACCTACCGAGGGCCAGGGGGTAATGAGCAGTTCTTC. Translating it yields CATYRGPGGNEQFF.

CDR3 residues: CASSSFGQGARGYTF. CDR3 in DNA: TGTGCCAGCAGCTCCTTTGGACAGGGGGCGCGGGGCTACACCTTC. The gene calls are TRBV7-2 and TRBJ1-2, with 11 nucleotides matching TRBD1. Germline loops: CDR1 SGHTA, CDR2 FQGNSA. The J segment lost 8 bases and the V segment lost 4 bases, leaving 9 bases of the junction unmatched. CDR3 size: 15 residues. Variable domain in full (rest from reference TRBV7-2 and TRBJ1-2): GAGVSQSPSNKVTEKGKDVELRCDPISGHTALYWYRQSLGQGLEFLIYFQGNSAPDKSGLPSDRFSAERTGGSVSTLTIQRTQQEDSAVYLCASSSFGQGARGYTFGSGTRLTVV.

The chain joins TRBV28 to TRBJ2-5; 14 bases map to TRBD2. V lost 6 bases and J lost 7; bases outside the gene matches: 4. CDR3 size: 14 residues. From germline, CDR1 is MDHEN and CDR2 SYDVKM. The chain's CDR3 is CASSLGLAGGTQYF. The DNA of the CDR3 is TGTGCCAGCAGCCTAGGACTAGCGGGAGGGACCCAGTACTTC.

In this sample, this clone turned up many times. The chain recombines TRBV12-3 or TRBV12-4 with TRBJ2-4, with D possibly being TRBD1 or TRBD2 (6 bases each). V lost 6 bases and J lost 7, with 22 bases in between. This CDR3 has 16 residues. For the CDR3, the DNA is TGTGCCAGCAGCATGACAGCATCCGGAGGGGGTAACATTCAGTACTTC. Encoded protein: CASSMTASGGGNIQYF.

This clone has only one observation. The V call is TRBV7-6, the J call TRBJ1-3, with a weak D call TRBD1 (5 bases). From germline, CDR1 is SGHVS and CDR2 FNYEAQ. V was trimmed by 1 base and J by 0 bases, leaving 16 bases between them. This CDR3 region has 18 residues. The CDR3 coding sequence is TGTGCCAGCAGCTTAGGGGGGGTTCGGCGCTTCTCTGGAAACACCATATATTTT. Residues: CASSLGGVRRFSGNTIYF.

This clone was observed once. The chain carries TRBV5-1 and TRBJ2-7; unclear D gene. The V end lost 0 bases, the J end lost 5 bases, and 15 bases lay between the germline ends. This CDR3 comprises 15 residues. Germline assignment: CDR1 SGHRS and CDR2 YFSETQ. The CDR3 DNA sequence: TGCGCCAGCAGCTTGGCAAGGGCACCCGCCCACGAGCAGTACTTC. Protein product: CASSLARAPAHEQYF.